This T cell receptor beta chain was sequenced for a study of blood T cell repertoires in COVID-19 (dated by TCRdb to the early 2020s). For the wider study: Samples covering the acute and convalescent phases of COVID-19 were provided by collaborators in the United States, Italy and Spain. Samples came from the ongoing ImmuneRACE study (first 160 participants) plus 1,254 subjects from 6 global collaborators. The material from the prospective study consisted of cDNA or gDNA derived from T cells, B-cell-depleted T cells, or PBMCs. Where HLA class I and class II types were available, the types were taken from metadata supplied by the sample provider, not from assay-based typing. The dataset comprised deeply sampled blood TCRbeta repertoires from subjects exposed to, actively infected with, or recovered from COVID-19. The sample metadata nearly always contained a de-identified subject ID, COVID-19 status, age in years and sex. The repertoires were made available in a free public database intended to serve as a resource for research on the immune response to SARS-CoV-2.

The collaborating institutions used their own protocols to collect whole blood in K2EDTA tubes. For TCRbeta analysis, collaborators shipped samples in one of three forms: frozen whole blood, isolated PBMCs, or DNA extracted from either of those sample types. Overall study outcomes, separate from this receptor: Clinical and demographic metadata were provided uncurated, with the amount varying by source and participant.

TCRbeta CDR3 regions were amplified from genomic DNA using the immunoSEQ Assay, a bias-controlled multiplex PCR. The authors processed their data as follows. The number of nucleated cells in each sample was estimated by amplification of reference gene primers within the assay. To quantify the absolute abundance of each unique TCRbeta CDR3 rearrangement, sequence reads were collapsed and filtered. For each sample, productive Simpson clonality was calculated as the square root of Simpson's diversity index across productive rearrangements. Entries here come from immuneACCESS through TCRdb and include only in-frame sequences with V and J called. Some clones fail to appear in such tables; in the studies checked, an unresolved V gene covers under half of the shortfall, and the cause of the remainder is unknown. V and J calls and clone size follow that table, whereas D and trimming were derived from the DNA. A total of around 130,000 clones appear in this sample, more than 65% of them only once. About 8% of the sample goes to the ten largest clones.

About this clone: The antigen it recognizes is unknown. No base quality information exists; no much larger clone differs at one position.

From a lookup of the germline V gene (reference sequence), CDR1 and CDR2 are MNHEY and SMNVEV. The trim is 5 bases for V and 4 bases for J, with a gap of 14 bases between the germline ends. From its cysteine to its phenylalanine, the CDR3 spans 14 amino acids. CDR3 DNA only is kept here, 42 bases in frame from base 1. The clonotype comes from a human donor in a cohort sampled during active COVID-19. Specimen: peripheral blood. The rearranged segments are TRBV27 and TRBJ1-1, and perhaps TRBD1 as D gene, on 5 matching bases. CDR3 protein: CASSPPGRATEAFF. The DNA sequence is given as TGTGCCAGCAGTCCCCCAGGGAGGGCCACTGAAGCTTTCTTT.